Following are 17 T cell receptor beta chains from one sample sequenced in a study of T cell responses to AZD1222 COVID-19 vaccine. Sequencing used immunoSEQ multiplex PCR; TCRdb keeps in-frame clones, though not all of them. The sample gives some 110,000 clones, 85% to 90% of which show up once; around 8.4% is in the top ten. Here the sequenced sample was peripheral blood, taken on day 0 of AZD1222 vaccination. All receptors come from an adult in good health.

The sample holds one count of this clone. V and J are TRBV12-3 or TRBV12-4 and TRBJ1-1; possibly TRBD1 for D (5 bases). There are 12 residues in the CDR3. The V and J ends lost 3 bases and 6 bases respectively, with 8 bases between them. CDR3 sequence reads: CASSFGGAEAFF. The CDR3 coding sequence is TGTGCCAGCAGTTTTGGGGGGGCTGAAGCTTTCTTT.

The chain uses TRBV9 and TRBJ1-4; D is unclear. Germline CDR1 SGDLS, CDR2 YYNGEE. The CDR3 is 15 amino acids. V was shortened by 4 bases and J by 3 bases, with 13 bases between the two germline ends. The CDR3, as DNA: TGTGCCAGCAGCCCTCTAGGGTGGGCTAATGAAAAACTGTTTTTT. Translating it yields CASSPLGWANEKLFF.

The chain has TRBV5-3 and TRBJ1-3; unclear D gene. TRBV5-3 is classed as an ORF, of uncertain function. V was cut by 10 bases and J by 0 bases, with 11 bases left in between. This CDR3 contains 13 residues. DNA of the CDR3: TGTGCCCCCCCTGGAAACTCTGGAAACACCATATATTTT. This translates into CAPPGNSGNTIYF.

The chain recombines TRBV6-6 with TRBJ2-7; 11 nucleotides agree with TRBD2. V shed 6 bases, J shed 4 bases, and the junction held 8 bases outside the gene matches. The germline V gene has CDR1 MNHNY and CDR2 SVGAGI (reference sequence). This CDR3 spans 15 amino acids. CDR3 nucleotides: TGTGCCAGCAGCTCGGGGACTAGCGGAGATTACGAGCAGTACTTC. It codes for CASSSGTSGDYEQYF.

The chain is built from TRBV19 and TRBJ1-4; 9 bases fit TRBD1. The germline V gene has CDR1 LNHDA and CDR2 SQIVND (reference sequence). V gave up 6 bases and J gave up 8 bases; unmatched junction bases: 10. The CDR3 contains 15 residues. CDR3 sequence (DNA): TGTGCCAGTAGGCGCCCGGGACAGGGTGAAGAAAAACTGTTTTTT. Its protein product is CASRRPGQGEEKLFF.

The chain links TRBV21-1 to TRBJ2-3; the table calls TRBD2, which could not be checked here. TRBV21-1 is a pseudogene locus. The CDR3 totals 17 residues. The DNA of the CDR3 is TGTGCCAGCAGCCCACGGGGAAGGCCACTCAGCACAGATACGCAGTATTTT. This codes for CASSPRGRPLSTDTQYF.

The gene calls are TRBV29-1 and TRBJ1-4; possible D gene TRBD1, 5 bases. The CDR3 spans 16 residues. Germline values: CDR1 SQVTM, CDR2 ANQGSEA. V shed 4 bases and J shed 2 bases, with 17 bases lying between them. This CDR3 reads CSVGVGQVGTNEKLFF. The CDR3 DNA sequence: TGCAGCGTTGGGGTGGGGCAGGTGGGGACTAATGAAAAACTGTTTTTT.

The chain carries TRBV7-8 and TRBJ1-4; D is undetermined. The CDR3 sequence is 14 residues long. Germline V gives CDR1 SGHVS, CDR2 FQNEAQ. Deletions cut 5 bases from V and 8 bases from J, with 15 bases between. The CDR3 sequence: CASSPQRVGEKLFF. CDR3 nucleotide sequence: TGTGCCAGCAGCCCCCAAAGGGTCGGAGAAAAACTGTTTTTT.

CDR3 loop: CSARGEETQYF. CDR3 bases: TGCAGTGCTAGAGGGGAGGAGACCCAGTACTTC. V and J are TRBV20-1 and TRBJ2-5, with D perhaps matching TRBD2 (5 bases). Trimming took off 1 base at V and 5 bases at J, with 5 bases between the two ends. Germline V gene data show CDR1 as DFQATT and CDR2 as SNEGSKA (reference sequence). This CDR3 has 11 residues.

This clone showed up just a few times. The chain recombines TRBV19 with TRBJ1-2, with D perhaps TRBD1 (6 bases). The V end was cut by 7 bases, the J end by 3 bases, with 12 bases between. CDR3 size: 13 residues. From germline, CDR1 is LNHDA and CDR2 SQIVND (reference sequence). The CDR3, as DNA: TGTGCCAGTACTCCGGGGGCCCACTATGGCTACACCTTC. It encodes CASTPGAHYGYTF.

This chain connects TRBV18 to TRBJ1-4; D is uncertain. The V gene lost 0 bases and the J gene lost 7 bases, with 9 bases spanning the gap. Germline loops: CDR1 KGHSH, CDR2 LQKENI. There are 14 residues in the CDR3. This chain's CDR3 is CASSPPPGGEKLFF. The CDR3, as DNA: TGTGCCAGCTCACCACCCCCAGGCGGTGAAAAACTGTTTTTT.

This chain connects TRBV9 to TRBJ2-7; 7 bases match TRBD1. This CDR3 region has 13 residues. Germline values: CDR1 SGDLS, CDR2 YYNGEE. V was pared by 0 bases and J by 4 bases, with 1 base of the junction left unmatched. The CDR3 DNA reads as TGTGCCAGCAGCGTAGAACAGGGGTACGAGCAGTACTTC. Translation: CASSVEQGYEQYF.

This chain links TRBV4-1 with TRBJ1-2; maybe TRBD1 (6 bases). The V end was cut by 1 base, the J end by 3 bases, with 15 bases between. CDR3 length equals 16 residues. Per germline, CDR1 MGHRA and CDR2 YSYEKL. The CDR3 region is CASSQARQVGDYGYTF. In DNA, the CDR3 is TGCGCCAGCAGCCAAGCCCGACAGGTCGGGGACTATGGCTACACCTTC.

This clone has just a few counts. The chain is built from TRBV2 and TRBJ1-1; 8 bases align to TRBD1. Germline V gene lookup returns CDR1 SNHLY and CDR2 FYNNEI. The V segment lost 6 bases and the J segment 2 bases; nucleotides outside the gene matches: 2. This CDR3 is 13 amino acids long. Here the CDR3 reads CASRGQVNTEAFF. The CDR3 nucleotides read TGTGCCAGCAGGGGACAGGTAAACACTGAAGCTTTCTTT.

The chain carries TRBV30 and TRBJ1-5; D is unresolved. The CDR3 runs to 14 residues. The V and J ends lost 2 bases and 3 bases respectively, with 11 bases between them. Germline-derived CDR1 and CDR2 are GTSNPN and SVGIG (reference sequence). Here the CDR3 reads CAWSSEGSNQPQHF. For the CDR3, the DNA is TGTGCCTGGAGTTCGGAGGGTTCCAATCAGCCCCAGCATTTT.

The chain uses TRBV6-5 and TRBJ2-7; D unclear. The CDR3 is 13 residues long. The germline gives CDR1 MNHEY, CDR2 SVGAGI. The germline V and J ends were trimmed by 7 bases and 4 bases, with 14 bases remaining between them. CDR3 region: CASMGERRYEQYF. DNA for the CDR3: TGTGCCAGCATGGGTGAGCGAAGGTACGAGCAGTACTTC.

The rearrangement links TRBV25-1 to TRBJ2-1; no definite D call. Trimming cost V 6 bases and J 0 bases, with 6 bases left between them. Per the germline V gene, CDR1 is MGHDK and CDR2 is SYGVNS. The CDR3 length is 13 residues. CDR3 coding DNA: TGTGCCAGCAGACGGAGCTCCTACAATGAGCAGTTCTTC. As protein: CASRRSSYNEQFF.